This T cell receptor (beta chain) was sequenced in a study of shared clonotypes between healthy human individuals. About the research overall: Serving as donors were a couple of women and a few men, whose ages spanned 18 to 49.

As defined, naive CD8 cells were CD45RO-negative and positively selected for CCR7, with terminally differentiated effector memory CD45RA+ cells excluded. There were only Caucasian adults among the donors, and all lived in Nashville, Tennessee. Germline-derived CDR1 and CDR2 are MNHEY and SMNVEV (reference sequence). There are 12 residues in the CDR3. Trimming pared 3 bases from V and 11 bases from J, leaving 13 bases between. Profiling relied on immunoSEQ multiplex PCR, and the TCRdb table lists in-frame clones only, not all of them. The top ten hold about 0.25% of the sample, which has hundreds of thousands of clones, 96% seen once.

This TCR came from a man aged 30 to 45 in good health. The chain uses TRBV27 and TRBJ1-1; D ambiguous. Sequencing was carried out using naive CD8+ T cells sorted from blood. The CDR3 region has the DNA TGTGCCAGCAGTTTTTTGGGGAAGGAGGCTTTCTTT. Its protein product is CASSFLGKEAFF.